This TCR beta chain was sequenced in a study of naive CD8 T cells in extremely preterm neonates (dated 2017 in TCRdb). In terms of the full investigation: TCRbeta CDR3 repertoires of sorted naive CD8+ T cells were compared across four age groups: extremely preterm neonates, term neonates, young children and adults.

Term cord blood came from roughly 5 elective full-term cesarean deliveries at about 37-41 weeks of gestation, without labor or rupture of membranes. The study excluded pregnancies involving fetal demise, active maternal HSV infection or known maternal HIV infection. A FACSAria III cell sorter was used to sort live, Annexin V-negative naive CD8+ T cells (CD3+CD8+CD45RA+CCR7+). Per sample, between roughly 19,000 and 100,000 naive CD8+ T cells were obtained by sorting. Preassembled standardized sampling kits were used to collect mixed venous-arterial cord blood. Cord blood was kept at room temperature and processed within 4 hours of collection. Mononuclear cells were isolated from diluted blood by Ficoll-Paque density gradient centrifugation. Before sorting, mononuclear cells were cryopreserved in 10% DMSO plus 90% FBS and kept long term at -150 degrees C. Annexin V and antibodies against CD3, CD8, CCR7 and CD45RA were used to stain the thawed cells. Genomic DNA was extracted from snap-frozen sorted cell pellets with the DNeasy Blood and Tissue Kit.

For this chain, trimming is 3 bases at the V end and 2 bases at the J end, and the number of junction bases without a gene match is 3. From a lookup of the germline V gene, CDR1 and CDR2 are SGDLS and YYNGEE. Spanning cysteine to phenylalanine, the CDR3 consists of 14 amino acids. Only the CDR3 part of the read is kept: 42 bases, read in frame from the first base. As to this clone: The antigen it binds to is not known. Per-base qualities were not stored, and no clone one base away is much larger.

Findings and caveats that apply to the study as a whole: Preterm CDR3s were shorter, with fewer N additions and less junctional trimming, and were closer to germline than those of older groups. Preterm neonates had significantly lower iChao1 richness than all other age groups (p < 0.05) and an even clone distribution, indicating a less rich repertoire. To track T cell development within individuals, the authors urged prospective longitudinal studies of preterm and term neonates. As limitations, the authors pointed to a small sample size and variable productive template counts among preterm samples. A larger fraction of CDR3 nucleotide sequences was shared among preterm neonates (approximately 2.5%) than among term neonates (roughly 0.4%), young children (roughly 0.03%) and adults (about 0.01%).

TCRbeta CDR3 regions were amplified from genomic DNA by a two-step, bias-controlled multiplex PCR. The multiplex PCR included primers specific for each TRBV and TRBJ gene segment. The immunoSEQ Assay was used to generate the TCRbeta repertoire data. From the authors' description of their analysis: To merge closely related sequences, reads went through filtering and clustering using a relative-frequency ratio and a modified nearest-neighbor algorithm. The V, D and J gene assignments for CDR3 sequences were based on IMGT annotation. Template counts were normalized for PCR amplification bias and quantified against synthetic TCR CDR3 analog sequences. Analyses were restricted to unique productive sequences, meaning in-frame CDR3 sequences without stop codons. The immunoSEQ Analyzer software was used to compute clonality, defined as 1 minus Pielou's evenness, and iChao1 richness. Statistical tests were run in JMP, with either Student's t-test or a non-parametric test chosen according to Shapiro-Wilk normality results. This is the immuneACCESS table as TCRdb keeps it, with only in-frame sequences that have V and J called. A part of the clones is gone; compared with another copy, unresolved V genes explain less than half, and the rest is unexplained. Clonal size and the V and J genes are those of that table, whereas D and trimming came from the DNA. In all, the sample holds several thousand clones, and 98% of those were seen once. The ten largest clonotypes hold around 0.37% of the sample.

Sequencing was carried out using naive CD8+ T cells from cord blood. The receptor's source is a newborn in good health. The chain employs TRBV9 and TRBJ2-7; 9 bases in the middle match TRBD1. The DNA sequence follows: TGTGCCAGCAGCGCCGGGACAGGGACCTACGAGCAGTACTTC. This translates into CASSAGTGTYEQYF.